This T cell receptor beta chain was identified in a study of cytomegalovirus exposure and HLA in healthy donors. Study results and limitations: Reports showed the classifier diagnosing cytomegalovirus status with high specificity and sensitivity.

Notes on this clone: Its target is not known.

Trimming took off 3 bases at V and 0 bases at J, with 5 bases between the two ends. This CDR3 region has 13 residues. Looked up from germline, CDR1 is SGHRS and CDR2 is YFSETQ. In the PCR, 60 Vbeta and 13 Jbeta primers were used. Sequencing was performed with immunoSEQ multiplex PCR; in TCRdb, only in-frame clones are kept and a portion is missing. Of 150,000 to 200,000 clones listed, over 75% are singletons. What was sequenced was PBMCs. The clonotype originates from a woman younger than 35 in good health and CMV-seronegative. The gene calls are TRBV5-1 and TRBJ2-3; the D is unclear. The CDR3 DNA sequence: TGCGCCAGCAGCTGGGCTAGCACAGATACGCAGTATTTT. Its protein product is CASSWASTDTQYF.